These T cell receptor beta chains were read from a single sample in a study of tumor-infiltrating lymphocytes in primary liver carcinoma. One entry per CDR3 protein results from TCRdb running MiXCR on the multiplex PCR reads. The table lists just over 300,000 distinct CDR3 sequences, 50% to 75% of them singletons. The source material was peripheral blood. The receptors were gathered from a woman in her 30s with primary liver carcinoma and hepatitis B virus infection. CDR3s include the opening cysteine and the closing phenylalanine or tryptophan. A D gene is named only where the DNA matches it firmly. Clone size is stated in some rows and not others, as once, few, many or a class when expanded.

>NA|TRBJ2-3|TRBV7-9|NA
TGTGCCAGTCAGATTGGGACAGACGTTTGGAGGGACACAGATACGCAATATTTT
CASQIGTDVWRDTDTQYF
>NA|TRBJ1-1|TRBV5-1|NA
TGCGCCAGTAGCTTGACCGACGGGGACACTGAAGCTTTCTTT
CASSLTDGDTEAFF
>NA|TRBJ2-1|TRBV6-5|TRBD2
TGTGCCAGCAGTTACGATGGACTAGCTAGCAATGAGCAGTTCTTC
CASSYDGLASNEQFF
>NA|TRBJ2-5|TRBV11-2|NA
TGTGCCAGCAGCTTATGGCAACAAGAGACCCAGTACTTC
CASSLWQQETQYF
>many|TRBJ2-5|TRBV5-1|NA
TGCGCCAGCAGCTTAGGAAGGATGGAGACCCAGTACTTC
CASSLGRMETQYF
>NA|TRBJ2-5|TRBV6-8|NA
TGTGCCAGCAGTTACTCGAACTCGTACCAGTACTTC
CASSYSNSYQYF
>few|TRBJ2-1|TRBV10-1|NA
TGCGCCAGCAGTGAGAGGGGTAGGGTCAATGAGCAGTTCTTC
CASSERGRVNEQFF
>NA|TRBJ2-6|TRBV24-1|TRBD1
TGTGCCACCGGGACAGGGTATGGGGCCAACGTCCTGACTTTC
CATGTGYGANVLTF
>few|TRBJ2-1|TRBV28|TRBD2
TGTGCCAGCAGTCCCCGGACTAGCGGGAGGGATGAGCAGTTCTTC
CASSPRTSGRDEQFF
>NA|TRBJ1-2|TRBV11-2|TRBD1
TGTGTCAGCAGTCCCGGATGGACAGGGCGCGGCTACACCTTC
CVSSPGWTGRGYTF
>NA|TRBJ2-5|TRBV13|TRBD2
TGTGCCAGCAGCCGGGGGGGTAGCGGAGCTCAAGGGACCCAGTACTTC
CASSRGGSGAQGTQYF
>few|TRBJ2-3|TRBV29-1|NA
TGCAGCGCCTCGATTTTTGGGAGTGCCCCAGATACGCAGTATTTT
CSASIFGSAPDTQYF
>NA|TRBJ2-7|TRBV7-9|NA
TGTACCAGCAGCTCCGCAGGGACCCACGAGCAGTACTTC
CTSSSAGTHEQYF
>NA|TRBJ2-1|TRBV11-2|TRBD2
TGTGCTGGCAGCATAAGACTAGCGGTCGGGAATGGGCAGTTCTTC
CAGSIRLAVGNGQFF
>NA|TRBJ2-1|TRBV1|NA
TGCACCAGCAGCGCGACTAGCGGGAACGATGAGCAGTTCTTC
CTSSATSGNDEQFF
>NA|TRBJ1-5|TRBV6-5|NA
TGTGCCAGCAGTTACTCAAACCGAAATCAGCCCCAGCATTTT
CASSYSNRNQPQHF
>many|TRBJ2-1|TRBV7-9|NA
TGTGCCAGCAGCGCGGCTACCCTTAGCCATGAGCAGTTCTTC
CASSAATLSHEQFF
>NA|TRBJ2-7|TRBV28|TRBD2
TGTGCCAGCAGACTCCCGGGAGGATACGAGCAGTACTTC
CASRLPGGYEQYF
>NA|TRBJ1-4|TRBV7-8|NA
TGTGCCAGCAGCTTAGCGGACCCACCAGGAAAACTGTTTTTT
CASSLADPPGKLFF
>few|TRBJ2-4|TRBV4-2|TRBD2
TGTGCCAGCAGCTCGTCGACCGGGACTAGCGGAAACATTCAGTACTTC
CASSSSTGTSGNIQYF
>NA|TRBJ2-7|TRBV6-1|NA
TGTGCCAGCACCGCTTCCACGGGCGGCGAGCAGTACTTC
CASTASTGGEQYF
>NA|TRBJ2-7|TRBV11-1|TRBD2
TGTGCCATCAGTTTAAGCGGGAACCGACGCGAGCAGTACTTC
CAISLSGNRREQYF
>NA|TRBJ2-1|TRBV11-2|NA
TGTGCCAGCAGCCAGGGAGCTCAGTTTGATCCGTTCTTC
CASSQGAQFDPFF
>NA|TRBJ2-3|TRBV5-8|NA
TGTGCCAGCAGCTTGGCCCTAGTACGGACTGGGGCCCCAGATACGCAGTATTTT
CASSLALVRTGAPDTQYF
>NA|TRBJ2-7|TRBV11-1|NA
TGTGCCAGCACACTCACATGGGGGCCCTACGAACAGTACTTC
CASTLTWGPYEQYF
>NA|TRBJ2-7|TRBV6-5|TRBD2
TGTGCCAGCAGTTACGCGCGGGAGCTCTACGAGCAGTACTTC
CASSYARELYEQYF
>few|TRBJ2-7|TRBV7-9|NA
TGTGCCAGCAGCTTACGCGGGGCCCCCTCCTACGAGCAGTACTTC
CASSLRGAPSYEQYF
>NA|TRBJ2-2|TRBV10-1|NA
TGCACCAGCAGTGACTCGAGGTATTCGAACACCGGGGAGCTGTTTTTT
CTSSDSRYSNTGELFF
>NA|TRBJ1-6|TRBV4-1|NA
TGCACCAGCAGCCAAGGAGACACGCCGGGAACCTATAATTCACCCCTCCACTTT
CTSSQGDTPGTYNSPLHF
>few|TRBJ1-5|TRBV12-3/TRBV12-4|NA
TGTGCCAGCAGTCACCGTACGATCCAGGGCGGGAGCAATCAGCCCCAGCATTTT
CASSHRTIQGGSNQPQHF
>NA|TRBJ2-5|TRBV7-8|NA
TGTGCCAGCAGCTTAGTGGACAGTTCCGTTGTTGCCCAGTACTTC
CASSLVDSSVVAQYF
>many|TRBJ2-7|TRBV11-2|NA
TGTGCCAGCGCCGACTACGAGCAGTACTTC
CASADYEQYF
>NA|TRBJ2-7|TRBV12-3/TRBV12-4|TRBD1
TGTGCCAGCAATAAGACAGGGTCCCCGTCGGGGCAGTACTTC
CASNKTGSPSGQYF
>few|TRBJ2-1|TRBV4-2|NA
TGTGCCAGCAGCCCGAAGGCCGGGGGAGGAGAGCAGTTCTTC
CASSPKAGGGEQFF
>NA|TRBJ2-7|TRBV11-2|TRBD2
TGTGTCAGCAACGCTATAGCGGGAGGACACTACGAGCAGTACTTC
CVSNAIAGGHYEQYF
>few|TRBJ2-1|TRBV6-6|NA
TGTGCCAGCAGGCCTCTCGGCCGAGGCTCCTACAATGAGCAGTTCTTC
CASRPLGRGSYNEQFF
>NA|TRBJ1-5|TRBV6-2/TRBV6-3|NA
TGTGCCAGCAGTTACAGGCTTCAGCCCCAGCATTTT
CASSYRLQPQHF
>NA|TRBJ2-7|TRBV12-3/TRBV12-4|TRBD2
TGTGCCAGCAGTTTTACTAGCGGGATGAGCTCCTACGAGCAGTACTTC
CASSFTSGMSSYEQYF
>many|TRBJ2-7|TRBV11-2|NA
TGTGCCAGCAGTAGAAGTAGCGATACCTCCTACGAGCAGTACTTC
CASSRSSDTSYEQYF
>NA|TRBJ2-2|TRBV12-3/TRBV12-4|NA
NA
CASSRSLTPGSCFF
>NA|TRBJ1-6|TRBV28|NA
TGTGCCAGCAGTGAACAGGGAGCCAGATCACCCCTCCACTTT
CASSEQGARSPLHF
>NA|TRBJ2-7|TRBV5-8|TRBD2
TGTGCCAGCAGCTTGGTCGCGGGAGGGACCTACGAGCAGTACTTC
CASSLVAGGTYEQYF
>NA|TRBJ2-7|TRBV5-4|TRBD1
TGTGCCAGCAGCTTTAGACAGGGGGACGAACAGTACTTC
CASSFRQGDEQYF
>few|TRBJ1-4|TRBV6-2/TRBV6-3|TRBD1
TGTGCCAGCAGTTTCGTCCCGGGACAGTTAACGTATGAAAAACTGTTTTTT
CASSFVPGQLTYEKLFF